Shown below are 9 T cell receptor beta chains from a single sample sequenced in a study of regulatory T cells in long-lasting Graves disease. Arm-PCR of CDR3 regions with iRepertoire HTBI primers generated TCR beta libraries. TCRdb itself ran the multiplex PCR reads through MiXCR, one entry per CDR3 protein. The data hold around 420,000 distinct CDR3 sequences, with roughly 15% observed a single time. Sample time point: newly diagnosed GD, antithyroid drugs for less than 3 months. The TCR library was prepared using RNA isolated from PBMCs. Separately, the same data were catalogued under a study of T cells in Graves' hyperthyroidism and ophthalmopathy.

The sample was peripheral blood mononuclear cells (PBMCs), taken at new diagnosis, from a patient treated with antithyroid drugs. The receptors originated from a woman aged 40 to 50 with Graves disease.

This clonotype appeared a few times. This rearrangement joins TRBV28 to TRBJ2-7, with D perhaps matching TRBD1 (5 bases). Germline assignment: CDR1 MDHEN and CDR2 SYDVKM. V was clipped by 3 bases and J by 4 bases, with 13 bases between them. The CDR3 runs to 14 residues. The CDR3 is CASSFSKGIYEQYF. In DNA form, the CDR3 reads TGTGCCAGCAGTTTCTCCAAGGGGATATACGAGCAGTACTTC.

Ten or more counts support this clonotype. The chain combines TRBV27 with TRBJ1-2; TRBD1 aligns across 7 bases. V lost 9 bases to trimming and J lost 8 bases; unmatched junction nucleotides: 15. CDR3 length equals 14 residues. The germline V gene encodes CDR1 MNHEY and CDR2 SMNVEV (reference sequence). The CDR3 nucleotides are TGTGCCAGTACCCCAGGGGGGGGATTAGGAGGCTACACCTTC. It encodes CASTPGGGLGGYTF.

Many counts were recorded for this clonotype. J is TRBJ2-7 and V is TRBV12-3 or TRBV12-4, with D unresolved. Trimming stripped 0 bases from V and 0 bases from J, with 12 bases between. This CDR3 region has 16 residues. The CDR3: CASSLARYPSSYEQYF. In DNA form, the CDR3 reads TGTGCCAGCAGTTTAGCGCGCTACCCAAGCTCCTACGAGCAGTACTTC.

This clonotype was detected many times. The CDR3 protein is CASSLMSGVGETQYF. The CDR3 nucleotides are TGCGCCAGCAGCTTGATGTCAGGGGTTGGAGAGACCCAGTACTTC. The chain carries TRBV5-1 and TRBJ2-5, with a tentative D call TRBD1 (6 bases). V was shortened by 1 base and J by 4 bases, with 14 bases between the two germline ends. The CDR3 spans 15 residues. Germline V CDR1 and CDR2: SGHRS, YFSETQ.

This clonotype was counted at least ten times. The chain links TRBV29-1 to TRBJ2-1, with 14 bases identical to TRBD2. The CDR3 has 14 amino acids. V lost 7 bases and J lost 9; bases outside the gene matches: 8. CDR1 is SQVTM and CDR2 is ANQGSEA in the germline V gene. The CDR3 nucleotides are TGCAGCGGTTTGGGGACTAGCGGGAGCGTTGAGCAGTTCTTC. Translating gives CSGLGTSGSVEQFF.

This rearrangement joins TRBV2 to TRBJ1-2; a weak D match, TRBD1 (5 bases). Germline V gives CDR1 SNHLY, CDR2 FYNNEI. V lost 0 bases to trimming and J lost 4 bases, with 9 bases between them. CDR3 length equals 14 residues. The DNA of the CDR3 is TGTGCCAGCAGTGAAGCCAGGGTGAGCTATGGCTACACCTTC. This gives the protein CASSEARVSYGYTF.

This clonotype was picked up many times. V usage is TRBV5-1 and J usage is TRBJ2-3; D may be TRBD1 (5 bases). This CDR3 region has 15 residues. Between the trimmed V and J ends, which lost 1 base and 2 bases, there was a span of 11 bases. Germline CDR1 and CDR2: SGHRS and YFSETQ. The CDR3 DNA is TGCGCCAGCAGCTTGAGCCCGACAGCCACAGATACGCAGTATTTT. It translates to CASSLSPTATDTQYF.

This clonotype was recorded a few times. V gene TRBV11-3 combines with J gene TRBJ2-2, with 9 positions matching TRBD1. CDR1 and CDR2 from the germline V gene are SGHNT and YENEEA. There are 16 residues in the CDR3. The ends lost 5 bases at V and 5 bases at J; junction bases unmatched: 9. CDR3 loop: CASSRAGTGSTGELFF. The CDR3, as DNA: TGTGCCAGCAGCCGGGCCGGGACAGGGTCTACCGGGGAGCTGTTTTTT.

Ten or more counts support this clonotype. This chain links TRBV7-9 with TRBJ2-7; D remains unclear. CDR1 and CDR2 (germline): SEHNR, FQNEAQ (reference sequence). The V gene lost 4 bases and the J gene lost 2 bases, with 9 bases spanning the gap. The CDR3 has 13 amino acids. The CDR3 sequence is CASSSPPAYEQYF. DNA for the CDR3: TGTGCCAGCAGCTCCCCACCTGCCTACGAGCAGTACTTC.